These T cell receptor beta chains were read from a single sample in a study of OX40 agonist ivuxolimab in advanced cancers. Sequenced by immunoSEQ multiplex PCR; TCRdb stores in-frame clones only, minus some. Of 55,000 to 60,000 clones detected, 80% to 90% appear once; the ten largest clones hold 0.7% to 0.8%. The material was CD4+ or CD8+ T cells sorted from blood, obtained in a trial of the OX40 agonist ivuxolimab. All receptors come from an adult with an advanced solid tumor such as melanoma, head and neck, liver or kidney cancer. Each CDR3 is given with its conserved first and last residue. Each record gives: J gene, clone size, V gene, D gene, CDR3 protein, CDR3 DNA. A D gene is named only where the DNA matches it firmly. Expanded clones are given a class, and other clones once, few, many or no size at all.

TRBJ2-7,.,TRBV2,.,CASRGTQGAGEQYF,TGTGCCAGCAGGGGTACCCAGGGAGCGGGCGAGCAGTACTTC
TRBJ1-4,many,TRBV2,.,CASTSGTDRKLFF,TGTGCCAGCACCTCAGGGACCGATAGAAAACTGTTTTTT
TRBJ2-1,once,TRBV5-1,.,CASSQGGSSYNEQFF,TGCGCCAGCAGTCAAGGGGGGTCGTCCTACAATGAGCAGTTCTTC
TRBJ1-3,.,TRBV18,.,CASSPNRGTGNTIYF,TGTGCCAGCTCACCGAACAGAGGGACCGGAAACACCATATATTTT
TRBJ1-6,once,TRBV27,.,CASRGGGRNSNSPLHF,TGTGCCAGCCGTGGTGGGGGGCGAAACAGTAATTCACCCCTCCACTTT
TRBJ1-6,.,TRBV7-2,TRBD1,CASSGQGYNSPLHF,TGTGCCAGCAGCGGACAGGGATATAATTCACCCCTCCACTTT
TRBJ1-5,.,TRBV19,.,CASSIQVGNQPQHF,TGTGCCAGTAGTATTCAGGTTGGAAATCAGCCCCAGCATTTT
TRBJ2-5,few,TRBV7-7,.,CASSQEVQETQYF,TGTGCCAGCAGCCAGGAAGTCCAAGAGACCCAGTACTTC
TRBJ2-2,.,TRBV4-2,.,CASSLTSGTGTANTGELFF,TGTGCCAGCAGCCTCACTTCTGGGACCGGGACCGCAAACACCGGGGAGCTGTTTTTT
TRBJ1-2,.,TRBV6-5,.,CASSPGRGNGYTF,TGTGCCAGCAGCCCTGGACGGGGGAATGGCTACACCTTC
TRBJ1-1,.,TRBV18,TRBD1,CASSPPSSGGVEAFF,TGTGCCAGCTCACCACCGAGTTCAGGGGGCGTTGAAGCTTTCTTT
TRBJ1-3,.,TRBV7-9,.,CASSLVGSYSGNTIYF,TGTGCCAGCAGCTTAGTTGGGTCCTACTCTGGAAACACCATATATTTT
TRBJ2-5,.,TRBV5-6,.,CASTRAGRNQETQYF,TGTGCCAGCACTCGAGCGGGCAGAAACCAAGAGACCCAGTACTTC
TRBJ2-1,.,TRBV7-2,TRBD1,CASSLHTGTGAGQFF,TGTGCCAGCAGCTTACATACGGGAACAGGGGCTGGGCAGTTCTTC
TRBJ2-2,.,TRBV6-1,TRBD2,CASRGGQGAGELFF,TGTGCCAGCAGGGGAGGGCAGGGAGCCGGGGAGCTGTTTTTT
TRBJ2-1,.,TRBV29-1,TRBD2,CSVDSIMGLAGDEQFF,TGCAGCGTTGATTCTATAATGGGACTAGCGGGGGATGAGCAGTTCTTC
TRBJ1-1,.,TRBV6-5,.,CASSYQRGDTEAFF,TGTGCCAGCAGTTACCAACGGGGCGACACTGAAGCTTTCTTT
TRBJ1-5,.,TRBV28,TRBD1,CASSLAGGAWQPQHF,TGTGCCAGCAGTCTTGCAGGGGGCGCATGGCAGCCCCAGCATTTT
TRBJ2-1,.,TRBV19,TRBD2,CASTNLGGYYNEQFF,TGTGCCAGTACCAACCTCGGGGGGTACTACAATGAGCAGTTCTTC
TRBJ2-2,.,TRBV2,.,CASRVGLNTGELFF,TGTGCCAGCAGGGTAGGGCTTAACACCGGGGAGCTGTTTTTT
TRBJ2-6,.,TRBV10-1,.,CASSPRVISGANVLTF,TGCGCCAGCAGCCCCCGAGTGATCTCTGGGGCCAACGTCCTGACTTTC
TRBJ2-3,.,TRBV2,.,CASSLIQASTDTQYF,TGTGCCAGCAGTCTCATTCAGGCAAGCACAGATACGCAGTATTTT
TRBJ2-5,.,TRBV11-3,.,CASSSTGSRETQYF,TGTGCCAGCAGTTCAACAGGGTCTCGGGAGACCCAGTACTTC
TRBJ2-1,.,TRBV6-6,.,CASSPEGVNEQFF,TGTGCCAGCAGTCCCGAGGGGGTAAATGAGCAGTTCTTC
TRBJ2-2,.,TRBV18,.,CASSPLIKTGTSGELFF,TGTGCCAGCTCACCCTTAATAAAAACAGGGACATCGGGGGAGCTGTTTTTT
TRBJ2-3,.,TRBV5-1,TRBD1,CASRWTGGNTDTQYF,TGCGCCAGCAGGTGGACAGGGGGTAACACAGATACGCAGTATTTT
TRBJ2-4,.,TRBV2,TRBD1,CASSPAGGAQNIQYF,TGTGCCAGCAGTCCCGCAGGGGGCGCCCAAAACATTCAGTACTTC
TRBJ2-2,.,TRBV19,.,CASSIGTVRNTGELFF,TGTGCCAGTAGTATTGGTACAGTAAGGAACACCGGGGAGCTGTTTTTT
TRBJ2-5,.,TRBV7-2,.,CASSSSNRGRPEAQYF,TGTGCCAGCAGCTCTTCCAATCGGGGCCGCCCGGAGGCCCAGTACTTC
TRBJ2-5,.,TRBV5-1,TRBD2,CASSRGGDYQETQYF,TGCGCCAGCAGTCGGGGGGGCGATTACCAAGAGACCCAGTACTTC
TRBJ2-5,.,TRBV2,TRBD1,CASSRTTGGLGETQYF,TGTGCCAGCAGCCGAACGACAGGGGGGCTGGGAGAGACCCAGTACTTC
TRBJ2-7,.,TRBV27,.,CASSLSPEYEQYF,TGTGCCAGCAGTTTATCGCCCGAGTACGAGCAGTACTTC
TRBJ2-2,.,TRBV19,.,CASSIPRAGNTGELFF,TGTGCCAGTAGTATCCCCAGGGCGGGGAACACCGGGGAGCTGTTTTTT
TRBJ2-7,.,TRBV27,TRBD2,CASSLRASGVDEQYF,TGTGCCAGCAGTTTACGGGCTAGCGGGGTGGACGAGCAGTACTTC
TRBJ2-2,.,TRBV11-3,.,CASSGQRGGLNTGELFF,TGTGCCAGCAGCGGCCAACGCGGGGGCCTTAACACCGGGGAGCTGTTTTTT
TRBJ2-1,.,TRBV6-5,TRBD2,CASSKLAGGDNEQFF,TGTGCCAGCAGTAAACTAGCGGGGGGTGACAATGAGCAGTTCTTC
TRBJ1-6,.,TRBV6-1,.,CASSEDRLNSPLHF,TGTGCCAGCAGTGAAGACAGGTTGAATTCACCCCTCCACTTT
TRBJ2-5,.,TRBV6-1,.,CASSEPLSGRETQYF,TGTGCCAGCAGTGAACCTCTGTCAGGGAGGGAGACCCAGTACTTC
TRBJ2-7,.,TRBV5-1,TRBD2,CASSLDGGGDYEQYF,TGCGCCAGCAGCTTGGATGGCGGGGGGGACTACGAGCAGTACTTC
TRBJ1-4,medium-sized,TRBV5-4,.,CASSLEPATNEKLFF,TGTGCCAGCAGCTTGGAGCCAGCAACTAATGAAAAACTGTTTTTT